The 10 T cell receptor beta chains given below trace back to one sample, sequenced in a study of CD4 and CD8 cells across lung adenocarcinoma regions. Each CDR3 protein gets one entry after TCRdb re-called the PCR reads with MiXCR. The table has 6,000 to 7,500 distinct CDR3 sequences, 45% to 55% seen once. Sequencing input: CD8+ T cells from the center of a lung tumor. These receptors were collected from a male donor with lung adenocarcinoma. The CD4 and CD8 labels of this study may be unreliable.

In its sample, this clonotype was seen once. The rearrangement links TRBV6-1 to TRBJ1-2, with 9 nucleotides matching TRBD1. Germline CDR1 is MNHNS and CDR2 is SASEGT. Trimming removed 5 bases from V and 1 base from J; junction bases left unmatched: 5. The CDR3 is made up of 15 amino acids. This CDR3 is CASSPGTGLNYGYTF. Written as DNA, the CDR3 is TGTGCCAGCAGTCCCGGGACAGGGCTTAACTATGGCTACACCTTC.

This clonotype was observed a few times. The chain couples TRBV27 to TRBJ2-4; D perhaps matches TRBD1 (5 bases). Trimming stripped 5 bases from V and 0 bases from J, with 11 bases between. CDR1 is MNHEY and CDR2 is SMNVEV in the germline V gene (reference sequence). This CDR3 is built from 15 residues. This CDR3 is CASSPRQLAKNIQYF. CDR3 coding DNA: TGTGCCAGCAGTCCGCGACAGCTAGCCAAAAACATTCAGTACTTC.

This clonotype was counted many times. This sequence joins TRBV7-2 and TRBJ2-4; 10 nucleotides match TRBD2. CDR1 is SGHTA, CDR2 FQGNSA, per germline. The length of the CDR3 is 23 residues. J gave up 0 bases and V 5 bases, and 25 bases lay outside the gene matches. CDR3 in amino acids: CASSAPLGLEGSGRRLAKNIQYF. For the CDR3, the DNA is TGTGCCAGCAGCGCCCCCCTCGGCCTGGAGGGTAGCGGGAGGAGACTAGCCAAAAACATTCAGTACTTC.

The rearrangement links TRBV6-5 to TRBJ2-1; D possibly uses TRBD1 or TRBD2 (6 bases each). The CDR3 is made up of 16 amino acids. Trimming removed 2 bases at V and 5 bases at J, with 16 bases between. Per the germline V gene, CDR1 is MNHEY and CDR2 is SVGAGI. As DNA, the CDR3 is TGTGCCAGCAGTTACACGGGGGCAACAGTACACAATGAGCAGTTCTTC. It codes for CASSYTGATVHNEQFF.

This clonotype has only a few counts. This may arise from a read error, as a much more abundant clone is one base away. V gene TRBV11-3 combines with J gene TRBJ2-1; 9 bases agree with TRBD1. The DNA matches TRBJ2-7 better at its end, which makes the J call doubtful. This CDR3 region has 18 residues. CDR1 and CDR2 from the germline V gene are SGHNT and YENEEA. CDR3 in DNA: TGTGCCAGCAGCTTAGACCACTCACCGGGACAGGGCTACAATGAGCAGTACTTC. Translation gives CASSLDHSPGQGYNEQYF.

With respect to this clonotype: A read error is possible here, since a much larger clone lies one base away. The V and J genes are TRBV6-1 and TRBJ2-7, with D perhaps TRBD2 (5 bases). In germline, CDR1 is MNHNS, CDR2 SASEGT. V was shortened by 8 bases and J by 1 base, with 18 bases between the two germline ends. The CDR3 sequence is 15 residues long. The CDR3 DNA is TGTGCCAGCCCGAGGGTAGTGGGCTATTCCTACGAGCAGTACTTC. It specifies CASPRVVGYSYEQYF.

The J gene is TRBJ2-1, the V gene TRBV10-2; 8 nucleotides align to TRBD2. The CDR3 loop spans 12 amino acids. CDR1 WSHSY and CDR2 SAAADI come from the germline V gene. V dropped 11 bases and J dropped 8; count of bases not matched to a gene: 8. DNA of the CDR3: TGCGCCGGGGGCGTTAGCGGGGATGAGCAGTTCTTC. This codes for CAGGVSGDEQFF.

The chain has TRBV6-1 and TRBJ1-2; D uncertain. CDR1 and CDR2 (germline): MNHNS, SASEGT. This CDR3 is 14 amino acids long. V was trimmed by 5 bases and J by 8 bases, leaving 18 bases between them. CDR3 nucleotides: TGTGCCAGCAGTCTGGGTGGGAGTTCGTCGGGCTACACCTTC. Amino acid sequence: CASSLGGSSSGYTF.

This clonotype was seen a few times. V usage is TRBV6-1 and J usage is TRBJ2-7; 7 bases line up with TRBD2. From germline, CDR1 is MNHNS and CDR2 SASEGT. J lost 2 bases, V lost 7 bases, and 5 bases had no gene match. This CDR3 has 13 residues. In nucleotides, the CDR3 is TGTGCCAGCATGCGGGGGTCTACCTACGAGCAGTACTTC. It codes for CASMRGSTYEQYF.

The rearrangement links TRBV7-6 to TRBJ2-5; no reliable D call. CDR1 is SGHVS and CDR2 is FNYEAQ in the germline V gene. Trimming left V 1 base short and J 3 bases short, with 6 bases between. This CDR3 contains 13 residues. The chain's CDR3 is CASSLGVEETQYF. The CDR3 bases are TGTGCCAGCAGCTTAGGGGTGGAAGAGACCCAGTACTTC.